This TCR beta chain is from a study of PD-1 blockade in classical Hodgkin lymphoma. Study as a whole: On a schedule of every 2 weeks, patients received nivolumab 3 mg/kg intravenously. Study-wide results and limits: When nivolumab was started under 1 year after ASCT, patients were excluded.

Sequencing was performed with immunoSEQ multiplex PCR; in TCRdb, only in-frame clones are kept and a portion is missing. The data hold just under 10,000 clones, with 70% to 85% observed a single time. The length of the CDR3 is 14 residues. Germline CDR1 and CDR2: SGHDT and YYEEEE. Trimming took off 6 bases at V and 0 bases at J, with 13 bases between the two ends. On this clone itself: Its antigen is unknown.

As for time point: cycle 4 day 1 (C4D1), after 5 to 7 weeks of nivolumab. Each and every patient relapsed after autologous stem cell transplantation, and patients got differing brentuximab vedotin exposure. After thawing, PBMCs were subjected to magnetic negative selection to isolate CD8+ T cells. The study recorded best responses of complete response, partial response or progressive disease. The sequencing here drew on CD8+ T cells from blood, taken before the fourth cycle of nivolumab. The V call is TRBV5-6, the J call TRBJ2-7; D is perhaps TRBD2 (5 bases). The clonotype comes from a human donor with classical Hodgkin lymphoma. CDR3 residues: CASNPGGSSYEQYF. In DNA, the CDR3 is TGTGCCAGCAACCCTGGTGGGAGCTCCTACGAGCAGTACTTC.